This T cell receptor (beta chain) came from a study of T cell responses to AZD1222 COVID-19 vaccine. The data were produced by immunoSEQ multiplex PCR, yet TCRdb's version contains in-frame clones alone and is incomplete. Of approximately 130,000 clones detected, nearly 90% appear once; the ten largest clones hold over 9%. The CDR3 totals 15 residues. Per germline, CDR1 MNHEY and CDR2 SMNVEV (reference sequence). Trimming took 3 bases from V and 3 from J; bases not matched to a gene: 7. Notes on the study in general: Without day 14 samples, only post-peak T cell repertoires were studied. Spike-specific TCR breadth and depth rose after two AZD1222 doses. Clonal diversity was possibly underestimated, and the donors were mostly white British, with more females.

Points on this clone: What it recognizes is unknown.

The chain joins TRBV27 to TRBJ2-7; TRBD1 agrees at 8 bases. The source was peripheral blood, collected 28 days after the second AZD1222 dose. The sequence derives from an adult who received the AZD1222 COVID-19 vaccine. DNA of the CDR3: TGTGCCAGCAGTTTCGGGACAGGCCTAAGCTACGAGCAGTACTTC. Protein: CASSFGTGLSYEQYF.